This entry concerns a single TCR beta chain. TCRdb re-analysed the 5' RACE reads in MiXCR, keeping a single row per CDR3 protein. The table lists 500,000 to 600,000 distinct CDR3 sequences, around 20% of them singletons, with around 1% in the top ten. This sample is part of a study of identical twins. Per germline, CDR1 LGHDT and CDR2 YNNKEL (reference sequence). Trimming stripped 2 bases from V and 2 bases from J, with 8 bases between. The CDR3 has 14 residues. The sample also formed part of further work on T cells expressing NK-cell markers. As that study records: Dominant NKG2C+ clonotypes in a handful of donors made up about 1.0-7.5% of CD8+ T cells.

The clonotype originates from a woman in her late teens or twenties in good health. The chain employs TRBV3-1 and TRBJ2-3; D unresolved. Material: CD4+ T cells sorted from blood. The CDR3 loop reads CASSQRRYTDTQYF. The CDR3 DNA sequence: TGTGCCAGCAGCCAAAGGCGGTACACAGATACGCAGTATTTT.